Given below is one T cell receptor (beta chain) in context. A much larger clone lies one base from this, so it may be a read error. This record belongs to a study of T cells in Graves' hyperthyroidism and ophthalmopathy. As for the study in general: Any treatment followed the collection of peripheral blood at initial diagnosis.

Amplified TCR beta CDR3 regions derived from RNA transcripts. A set of HTBI primers served as the primers for a first-round RT-PCR of the TCR CDR3. Using its own MiXCR run on the multiplex PCR reads, TCRdb lists one record per CDR3 protein. The sample carries around 800,000 distinct CDR3 sequences, 35% to 45% recorded once. What was sequenced was blood. This sequence was found in a man between 18 and 35 years old with Graves' hyperthyroidism.

CDR3 loop: CSADRRGTTEAFF. The CDR3 nucleotides read TGCAGTGCTGACCGCAGGGGGACCACTGAAGCTTTCTTT. This rearrangement joins TRBV20-1 to TRBJ1-1; 7 bases align to TRBD1. The CDR3 is made up of 13 amino acids. Germline CDR1 and CDR2: DFQATT and SNEGSKA (reference sequence). V shed 5 bases, J shed 4 bases, and the junction held 7 bases outside the gene matches.